This passage covers 10 T cell receptor beta chains from one sample sequenced in a study of blood T cells in healthy people across ages. Using a J-beta primer mix together with a sample-barcoded 5' primer, a second PCR was run for about 7 to 12 cycles. TCRdb re-derived calls from the 5' RACE reads in MiXCR, one entry per CDR3 protein. The sample has about 800,000 distinct CDR3 sequences, roughly 64% seen once. What was sequenced was blood. These receptors were taken from a man aged 25-45 years in good health.

The chain uses TRBV5-8 and TRBJ1-2; 10 nucleotides align to TRBD1. The CDR3 loop spans 17 amino acids. CDR1 is SGHTS, CDR2 YDEGEE, per germline. Losses at the gene ends were 0 bases for V and 1 base for J; bases not matched to a gene: 6. CDR3 DNA sequence: TGTGCCAGCAGCTTGGGACAGGGGGCGCCCCTTAACTATGGCTACACCTTC. Protein product: CASSLGQGAPLNYGYTF.

The V call is TRBV5-6, the J call TRBJ2-1, with D uncertain. The V and J ends lost 2 bases and 0 bases respectively, with 6 bases between them. Germline CDR1 is SGHDT and CDR2 is YYEEEE. This CDR3 has 14 amino acids. CDR3 in amino acids: CASSLPVSYNEQFF. The CDR3 nucleotides are TGTGCCAGCAGCTTACCAGTCTCCTACAATGAGCAGTTCTTC.

As regards this clonotype: Possible read error: a much larger clone is one base away. The chain carries TRBV28 and TRBJ2-1; weak D call: TRBD2 (6 bases). Germline CDR1 reads MDHEN; CDR2 reads SYDVKM. The CDR3 sequence is 17 residues long. The CDR3 coding sequence is TGTACCAGCAGTTTACCCTTTTTAGCGGCAGGCTACAATGAGCAGTTCTTC. Amino acid sequence: CTSSLPFLAAGYNEQFF. Drawing the rest from reference TRBV28 and TRBJ2-1, the complete variable domain is DVKVTQSSRYLVKRTGEKVFLECVQDMDHENMFWYRQDPGLGLRLIYFSYDVKMKEKGDIPEGYSVSREKKERFSLILESASTNQTSMYLCTSSLPFLAAGYNEQFFGPGTRLTVL.

This clonotype was seen once. The V gene is TRBV3-1, the J gene TRBJ2-7; TRBD2 matches 8 bases. The V segment lost 1 base and the J segment 4 bases; nucleotides outside the gene matches: 9. The CDR3 extends over 16 amino acids. The germline V gene encodes CDR1 LGHDT and CDR2 YNNKEL (reference sequence). The CDR3, as DNA: TGTGCCAGCAGCCAAGTTTTTAGGTCTAGCGGGTACGAGCAGTACTTC. This sequence encodes CASSQVFRSSGYEQYF.

This clonotype was counted between two and nine times. The chain uses TRBV3-1 and TRBJ2-7; 7 bases are a match to TRBD1. CDR1 LGHDT and CDR2 YNNKEL come from the germline V gene (reference sequence). The V gene end was trimmed by 1 base and the J gene end by 2 bases; junction bases not matched to a gene: 8. The CDR3 consists of 16 residues. CDR3 coding DNA: TGTGCCAGCAGCCAAGTTTGGACAGGACCCCCCTACGAGCAGTACTTC. It is translated as CASSQVWTGPPYEQYF.

The chain links TRBV5-6 to TRBJ2-5; 7 bases are shared with TRBD2. Looked up from germline, CDR1 is SGHDT and CDR2 is YYEEEE. V dropped 2 bases and J dropped 3; count of bases not matched to a gene: 7. CDR3 length: 15 amino acids. CDR3 protein: CASSLNTAGEETQYF. The DNA for the CDR3 is TGTGCCAGCAGCTTAAATACGGCGGGGGAAGAGACCCAGTACTTC. Filled out from reference TRBV5-6 and TRBJ2-5, the complete variable domain reads DAGVTQSPTHLIKTRGQQVTLRCSPKSGHDTVSWYQQALGQGPQFIFQYYEEEERQRGNFPDRFSGHQFPNYSSELNVNALLLGDSALYLCASSLNTAGEETQYFGPGTRLLVL.

This chain joins TRBV20-1 and TRBJ2-7; tentatively, D is TRBD2 (6 bases). Trimming shortened V by 4 bases and J by 3 bases, and 13 bases separated the two germline ends. Germline lookup yields CDR1 DFQATT and CDR2 SNEGSKA (reference sequence). The CDR3 sequence is 13 residues long. This CDR3 reads CSAKVPSVYEQYF. CDR3 nucleotide sequence: TGCAGTGCTAAAGTCCCTAGCGTCTACGAGCAGTACTTC.

This clonotype was counted a few times. This chain links TRBV11-2 with TRBJ2-1, with D possibly TRBD2 on 5 matching bases. The CDR3 is 15 amino acids. Looked up from germline, CDR1 is SGHAT and CDR2 is FQNNGV. With 4 bases removed from V and 9 bases from J, the gap between germline ends came to 19 bases. CDR3 amino acids: CASSSGSLGLGEQFF. CDR3 in DNA: TGTGCCAGCAGCTCGGGTTCACTAGGGTTGGGTGAGCAGTTCTTC.

This clonotype was detected a few times. The chain employs TRBV12-3 or TRBV12-4 and TRBJ2-6; no clear D gene. The CDR3 totals 16 residues. V dropped 1 base and J dropped 0 bases, with 7 bases sitting between them. The CDR3 reads CASSLVQSSGANVLTF. The CDR3 DNA reads as TGTGCCAGCAGTTTAGTACAGTCCTCTGGGGCCAACGTCCTGACTTTC.

This clonotype was seen a handful of times. V gene TRBV6-5 combines with J gene TRBJ2-1; D is undetermined. The germline gives CDR1 MNHEY, CDR2 SVGAGI. This CDR3 contains 14 residues. V gave up 5 bases and J gave up 4 bases, with 12 bases separating them. CDR3 residues: CASSPLGGYNEQFF. Written as DNA, the CDR3 is TGTGCCAGCAGTCCCCTTGGCGGATACAATGAGCAGTTCTTC.